This T cell receptor beta chain was captured by sequencing in a study of CD8 T cells in Susac syndrome. The multiple sclerosis control cohort comprised treatment-naive individuals presenting with stable or active relapsing-remitting disease. Negative isolation was applied to CD8+ and CD4+ T cells, and FACS enrichment was applied to TEMRA cells. RNA totalling about 0.45 to 1 ug underwent reverse transcription with random hexamers. TCRdb processed the immunoSEQ multiplex PCR reads anew with MiXCR; each CDR3 protein has one entry. In the table there are 150,000 to 250,000 distinct CDR3 sequences, roughly 96% of which are singletons. This CDR3 spans 14 amino acids. V lost 4 bases to trimming and J lost 5 bases, with 11 bases between them. The germline CDR1 and CDR2 sequences are SGHTA and FQGNSA.

The clonotype originates from a human donor with multiple sclerosis. The sequencing input was CD4+ T cells from PBMCs. The J gene is TRBJ2-2, the V gene TRBV7-2, with D possibly being TRBD2 (5 bases). DNA for the CDR3: TGTGCCAGCAGCTCGGGATTCCGGACCGGGGAGCTGTTTTTT. This encodes CASSSGFRTGELFF.